The rows below give T cell receptor beta chains drawn from one sample of a study of graft-versus-host responses after intestinal transplantation. Repertoires were generated with immunoSEQ multiplex PCR, while TCRdb's copy carries only in-frame clones and drops some. The data hold about 54,000 clones, with 91% observed a single time. This specimen consisted of PBMCs, obtained nearly 670 days after intestinal transplant. These receptors came from a human patient who received an intestinal transplant, so some T cells may come from the graft donor. Both conserved end residues are part of each CDR3. The order of the fields is clone size, J gene, D gene, V gene, CDR3 DNA, CDR3 protein. D genes are given only for firm matches. The size of a clone is reported for some rows only, either as once, few or many, or as a class for expanded clones.

. TRBJ2-2 . TRBV5-3 TGTGCCAGAAGCTTGGAGACGGGGCCCCAGGAGGGCGGGGAGCTGTTTTTT CARSLETGPQEGGELFF
. TRBJ1-5 TRBD1 TRBV6-1 TGTGCCAGCAGAGAAGAACAGGGGTTCGCACATCAGCCCCAGCATTTT CASREEQGFAHQPQHF
. TRBJ2-5 TRBD2 TRBV29-1 TGCAGCGGGAGACTAGCGGAGACGCAAGAGACCCAGTACTTC CSGRLAETQETQYF
. TRBJ1-2 . TRBV7-8 TGTGCCAGCAGCGAAACAGGGATCCCTGACTATGGCTACACCTTC CASSETGIPDYGYTF
. TRBJ1-1 TRBD1 TRBV5-3 TGTGCCAGAAGCTTGGATCTGGACAGGGGGTCATTGAGGAACACTGAAGCTTTCTTT CARSLDLDRGSLRNTEAFF
. TRBJ1-2 . TRBV10-2 TGCGCCAGCTGCGAAGTCATCACTAACTATGGCTACACCTTC CASCEVITNYGYTF
. TRBJ2-3 . TRBV9 TGTGCCAGCAGCCTTCGTCCGGTGGCTACAGATACGCAGTATTTT CASSLRPVATDTQYF
. TRBJ1-5 . TRBV5-6 TGTGCCAGCAGCTTAGAGTATAGCAATCAGCCCCAGCATTTT CASSLEYSNQPQHF
. TRBJ1-5 TRBD1 TRBV9 TGTGCCAGCAGCGCGGGGACAGGTCAATATAGCAATCAGCCCCAGCATTTT CASSAGTGQYSNQPQHF
. TRBJ2-1 . TRBV14 TGTGCCAGCAGCCAAAACAGGGTTTTCCACAATGAGCAGTTCTTC CASSQNRVFHNEQFF
. TRBJ2-2 TRBD1 TRBV7-9 TGTGCCAGCACCCCGGGACAGGCGAACACCGGGGAGCTGTTTTTT CASTPGQANTGELFF
. TRBJ2-2 . TRBV7-8 TGTGCCAGCAGCTTCACAGCGAACACCGGGGAGCTGTTTTTT CASSFTANTGELFF
. TRBJ2-7 TRBD2 TRBV29-1 TGCAGCGTTGTGACAGAAGACCCACGGCGGCGAGCTAGCGGTCTTTGGTACGAGCAGTACTTC CSVVTEDPRRRASGLWYEQYF
. TRBJ1-2 . TRBV5-4 TGTGCCAGCAGCTTGGGCTCTGGGGCAGGTGGCTACACCTTC CASSLGSGAGGYTF
. TRBJ2-3 . TRBV5-1 TGCGCCAGCAGCGTACAGGGAAGGGGGACAGATACGCAGTATTTT CASSVQGRGTDTQYF
once TRBJ1-4 . TRBV5-4 TGTGCCAGCAGCTTGGACGGCACAGGGTCTGAAAAACTGTTTTTT CASSLDGTGSEKLFF
. TRBJ2-7 . TRBV6-5 TGTGCCAGCGGGATAGGGCCCTACGAGCAGTACTTC CASGIGPYEQYF
. TRBJ1-6 . TRBV25-1 TGTGCCAGCAGTGCTCAGACAAACTCCTATAATTCACCCCTCCACTTT CASSAQTNSYNSPLHF
. TRBJ2-1 . TRBV29-1 TGCAGCGGGTTAATAGGGGAGCAGTTCTTC CSGLIGEQFF
. TRBJ2-7 . TRBV5-1 TGCGCCAGCAACCATCGCCCGGACAGTCCCTCCTACGAGCAGTACTTC CASNHRPDSPSYEQYF
. TRBJ2-7 TRBD1 TRBV6-5 TGTGCCAGCAGTTACATGGGACAGGGCAACGAGCAGTACTTC CASSYMGQGNEQYF
. TRBJ2-1 . TRBV6-1 TGTGCCAGCAGTGAAAACCAGGGCTCCTACAATGAGCAGTTCTTC CASSENQGSYNEQFF
. TRBJ1-2 TRBD1 TRBV18 TGTGCCAGCTCACCGGGGATGCAGGGGGACGGCTACACCTTC CASSPGMQGDGYTF
. TRBJ2-3 TRBD2 TRBV6-1 TGTGCCAGCAGTGAAAGCCTAGCGGGGGTAACGCAGTATTTT CASSESLAGVTQYF
. TRBJ2-7 . TRBV7-2 TGTGCCAGCAGCCTTAGACAGGCCGCCTACGAGCAGTACTTC CASSLRQAAYEQYF
. TRBJ2-1 . TRBV9 TGTGCCAGCAGCGCGTTTAATGAGCAGTTCTTC CASSAFNEQFF
. TRBJ2-7 . TRBV6-8 TGTGCCAGCAACTACCCCCCGGGGTCCTTGTATTCCTACGAGCAGTACTTC CASNYPPGSLYSYEQYF
. TRBJ1-6 . TRBV18 TGTGCCAGCTCACCGGGACCTACTAATTCACCCCTCCACTTT CASSPGPTNSPLHF
. TRBJ2-1 TRBD2 TRBV6-5 TGTGCCAGCAGTTTTCAGCGGGGATACAATGAGCAGTTCTTC CASSFQRGYNEQFF
. TRBJ2-7 . TRBV25-1 TGTGCCAGCTATAAACAGGGCATGGGCTCCTACGAGCAGTACTTC CASYKQGMGSYEQYF
. TRBJ2-2 . TRBV7-9 TGTGCCAGCAGTACCGGACCTGGGGAGCTGTTTTTT CASSTGPGELFF
. TRBJ2-7 . TRBV29-1 TGCAGCGTTGAAGAGGAGGGGGGTAACTACGAGCAGTACTTC CSVEEEGGNYEQYF
. TRBJ1-2 . TRBV6-5 TGTGCCAGCATGGGGGGTGGAGGGCGAGGCTACACCTTC CASMGGGGRGYTF
. TRBJ1-2 TRBD1 TRBV6-6 TGTGCCAGCAGAACGCCGGGACAGGGGGTCGGCTACACCTTC CASRTPGQGVGYTF
. TRBJ2-2 . TRBV4-1 TGCGCCAGCAGCCAAGATGTAGCAGTTAACACCGGGGAGCTGTTTTTT CASSQDVAVNTGELFF
. TRBJ2-3 TRBD2 TRBV4-2 TGTGCCAGCAGCCAAGAGCTAGCGGGGTCCCGCATTCAGCATACGCAGTATTTT CASSQELAGSRIQHTQYF
. TRBJ1-2 . TRBV7-9 TGTGCCAGCAGCTTAGGCACAGTCTATGGCTACACCTTC CASSLGTVYGYTF
. TRBJ1-6 . TRBV5-1 TGCGCCAGCAGCTTGGCTCCGAATATTAATTCACCCCTCCACTTT CASSLAPNINSPLHF
. TRBJ2-5 TRBD2 TRBV29-1 TGCAGCGTTGAAGGTTGGACTAGCGGGAGGAAAGAGACCCAGTACTTC CSVEGWTSGRKETQYF
. TRBJ1-5 . TRBV10-3 TGTGCCATCAGTGAGTCTGAAGGGCCAGGTCAGCCCCAGCATTTT CAISESEGPGQPQHF
few TRBJ2-1 . TRBV28 TGTGCCAGCAGCGCGGTGGGGGTACAGTTCTTC CASSAVGVQFF
. TRBJ1-1 . TRBV5-1 TGCGCCAGCAGCTTGACGGGAGGCATGAACACTGAAGCTTTCTTT CASSLTGGMNTEAFF
. TRBJ1-4 . TRBV4-1 TGCGCCAGCAGCCAAGTAAATGAAAAACTGTTTTTT CASSQVNEKLFF
. TRBJ2-1 . TRBV10-1 TGCGCCAGCAGTTTCGGGGGCGGGAATGAGCAGTTCTTC CASSFGGGNEQFF
. TRBJ1-1 TRBD1 TRBV5-1 TGCGCCAGCAGCCTCCGGACAGGGGGGCTAACTGAAGCTTTCTTT CASSLRTGGLTEAFF
. TRBJ2-3 TRBD2 TRBV5-6 TGTGCCAGCAGCTTTACTAGCGGGGGGGCAACAGATACGCAGTATTTT CASSFTSGGATDTQYF
. TRBJ1-2 . TRBV19 TGTGCCAGTAGTCTAAGCAATCCGGGATCCTATGGCTACACCTTC CASSLSNPGSYGYTF
few TRBJ2-7 . TRBV18 TGTGCCAGCTCGGCGACGACCACAGGCGAGCAGTACTTC CASSATTTGEQYF
. TRBJ2-7 . TRBV9 TGTGCCAGCAGCGTAGGTGGGGGGGCGCTTAACGAGCAGTACTTC CASSVGGGALNEQYF
. TRBJ2-1 TRBD2 TRBV29-1 TGCAGCGTCGGAGGGACTATGAGTCACAATGAGCAGTTCTTC CSVGGTMSHNEQFF
. TRBJ1-5 . TRBV4-1 TGCGCCAGCAGCCGTGAGAGGGGACAGCCCCAGCATTTT CASSRERGQPQHF
. TRBJ2-3 . TRBV5-1 TGCGCCAGCAGCTTGGGACACGGCACAGATACGCAGTATTTT CASSLGHGTDTQYF
. TRBJ2-7 TRBD1 TRBV7-9 TGTGCCAGCAGCCTAGGACAGGGGTTGGGCGAGCAGTACTTC CASSLGQGLGEQYF